This T cell receptor beta chain was profiled in a study of response to subunit inactivated influenza vaccine. From the RT-PCR reads, TCRdb called clonotypes with MiXCR, one entry per CDR3 protein. Of 560,000 or so distinct CDR3 sequences in the sample, under 9% were seen once. Broader study findings: Authors suggested few new T cells are recruited by each seasonal influenza vaccination.

The CDR3 length is 15 residues. From germline, CDR1 is MDHEN and CDR2 SYDVKM. V lost 4 bases, J lost 4 bases, and 11 bases lay in between. A note on this clonotype: Its matching antigen is unknown.

The chain recombines TRBV28 with TRBJ2-6; D ambiguous. The receptor was derived from a man between 50 and 69 years old who received an inactivated influenza vaccine. Material: PBMCs from blood, obtained roughly 24 months after vaccination. CDR3 bases: TGTGCCAGCAGTTCCTTGGATCGAGGGGCCAACGTCCTGACTTTC. This sequence encodes CASSSLDRGANVLTF.